Sequencing of this TCR beta chain was carried out in a study of cytomegalovirus exposure and HLA in healthy donors. Study details: Later analysis reported that the roughly 130 validation repertoires shared the platform of the 650 to 700 first-cohort repertoires.

A note on this clone: Its antigen is not identified.

The study's findings and limits: In vitro, a few CMV-associated chains proved specific for CMV antigens. The tendency of first-cohort TCR clusters to co-occur in the 100 to 150 validation repertoires emerged from a later analysis.

The assay was immunoSEQ multiplex PCR, and TCRdb's table has in-frame clones only and misses some. This repertoire shows some 59,000 clones, over 85% found once; its top ten account for roughly 8.4%. The ends were cut back, 5 bases at V and 0 bases at J, with 15 bases in the middle. This CDR3 spans 17 amino acids. The chain employs TRBV5-3 and TRBJ1-6; maybe TRBD1 (5 bases). TRBV5-3 is known as an ORF, though its function is uncertain. Sequencing was done on a sample of PBMCs. The sequence was collected from a woman aged 18-29 years in good health and CMV-seropositive. The CDR3 spells CARSTTVPSSYNSPLHF. The CDR3 nucleotides are TGTGCCAGAAGTACGACAGTCCCGAGCTCCTATAATTCACCCCTCCACTTT.